This T cell receptor (beta chain) appears in the sequencing data of a study of blood T cell repertoires in COVID-19. The wider study: Collection of acute and convalescent COVID-19 samples took place in the United States, Italy and Spain.

Germline CDR1 ENHRY, CDR2 SYGVKD. This CDR3 has 15 residues. With V trimmed by 11 bases and J by 6 bases, 18 bases remained unmatched. Authors' analysis steps: Researchers report that nucleated cell counts were estimated from reference gene primer amplification. The protocol was immunoSEQ multiplex PCR, while the TCRdb copy is restricted to in-frame clones and leaves out a portion. The DNA was the basis for D and trimming; V, J and clone size are from that table. The sample yields about 390,000 clones, approximately 87% seen once. Cohort allocation depended upon clinical history that participants reported.

This receptor was taken from a woman in her forties or fifties who had recovered from COVID-19. The rearrangement joins TRBV10-3 to TRBJ1-1; TRBD1 matches at 7 bases. Sequenced sample: PBMCs or T cells enriched from blood (not recorded which). For the CDR3, the DNA is TGTGCCTGCCAGACTCAGGGACAGCAAGCGGCTGAAGCTTTCTTT. This sequence encodes CACQTQGQQAAEAFF.